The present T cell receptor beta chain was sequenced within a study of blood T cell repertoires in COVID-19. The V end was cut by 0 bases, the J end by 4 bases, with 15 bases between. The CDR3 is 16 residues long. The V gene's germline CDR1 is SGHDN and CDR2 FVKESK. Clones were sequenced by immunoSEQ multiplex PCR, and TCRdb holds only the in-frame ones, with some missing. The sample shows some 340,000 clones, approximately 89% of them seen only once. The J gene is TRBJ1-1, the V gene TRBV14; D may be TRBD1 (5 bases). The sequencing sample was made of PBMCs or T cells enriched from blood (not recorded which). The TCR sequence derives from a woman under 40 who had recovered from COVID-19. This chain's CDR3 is CASSQDGAAWGTEAFF. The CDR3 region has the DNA TGTGCCAGCAGCCAAGATGGGGCGGCCTGGGGCACTGAAGCTTTCTTT.